The 18 T cell receptor beta chains below all came from one sample that was sequenced in a study of identical twins. From the 5' RACE reads, TCRdb called clonotypes with MiXCR, one entry per CDR3 protein. There are approximately 260,000 distinct CDR3 sequences in the sample; approximately 8.3% occur only once, and less than 4% lies in the top ten. These same records also appear under a second study, on yellow fever vaccine responses in identical twins.

Sequences were obtained from CD8+ T cells sorted from blood. The receptors stem from a woman between 18 and 29 years old in good health.

The sample holds many counts of this clonotype. The chain employs TRBV14 and TRBJ2-1, with D maybe TRBD2 (6 bases). This CDR3 spans 17 amino acids. With 3 bases removed from V and 8 bases from J, the gap between germline ends came to 23 bases. The germline CDR1 and CDR2 sequences are SGHDN and FVKESK. The CDR3 sequence: CASSQPSSAGWGDEQFF. In DNA form, the CDR3 reads TGTGCCAGCAGCCAGCCCTCTAGCGCCGGGTGGGGCGATGAGCAGTTCTTC.

Only a few counts were recorded for this clonotype. The V and J genes are TRBV4-1 and TRBJ2-7, with D perhaps matching TRBD1 (6 bases). Germline CDR1 and CDR2: MGHRA and YSYEKL. The V end was cut by 0 bases, the J end by 5 bases, with 8 bases between. The CDR3 consists of 13 residues. The CDR3 coding sequence is TGCGCCAGCAGCCAAGATCAGGGGAACGAGCAGTACTTC. The encoded protein is CASSQDQGNEQYF.

This clonotype was seen more than once but under ten times. The CDR3: CASSGKREGPYNEQFF. The DNA for the CDR3 is TGTGCCAGCAGCGGGAAGCGGGAGGGCCCCTACAATGAGCAGTTCTTC. V and J are TRBV7-9 and TRBJ2-1, with 10 bases aligning to TRBD2. CDR3 size: 16 residues. Germline CDR1 SEHNR, CDR2 FQNEAQ (reference sequence). After removal of 5 bases from V and 2 bases from J, the junction contained 6 bases not matched to a gene. Full variable domain (missing parts from reference TRBV7-9 and TRBJ2-1): DTGVSQNPRHKITKRGQNVTFRCDPISEHNRLYWYRQTLGQGPEFLTYFQNEAQLEKSRLLSDRFSAERPKGSFSTLEIQRTEQGDSAMYLCASSGKREGPYNEQFFGPGTRLTVL.

There are many counts of this clonotype. This chain uses TRBV9 with TRBJ1-1; the D gene is possibly TRBD1 (5 bases). The CDR3 is 17 residues long. The germline V gene has CDR1 SGDLS and CDR2 YYNGEE. The V and J ends lost 1 base and 4 bases respectively, with 20 bases between them. The DNA of the CDR3 is TGTGCCAGCAGCGTATCCCCAGGGCAGCCTCGGTTCACTGAAGCTTTCTTT. Translating it yields CASSVSPGQPRFTEAFF.

This clonotype has more than one count but fewer than ten. V gene TRBV4-1 combines with J gene TRBJ2-7; D gene ambiguous. Trimming pared 2 bases from V and 1 base from J, leaving 9 bases between. The germline gives CDR1 MGHRA, CDR2 YSYEKL. The CDR3 has 14 amino acids. In nucleotides, the CDR3 is TGCGCCAGCAGCCAACTTGGCCTGTCCTACGAGCAGTACTTC. The encoded protein is CASSQLGLSYEQYF.

This clonotype was seen ten or more times. The chain recombines TRBV7-9 with TRBJ2-1, with D possibly TRBD1 on 5 matching bases. Germline CDR1 SEHNR, CDR2 FQNEAQ (reference sequence). CDR3 length equals 13 residues. Between the trimmed V and J ends, which lost 7 bases and 5 bases, there was a span of 12 bases. CDR3 residues: CASTLRRDNEQFF. In DNA form, the CDR3 reads TGTGCCAGCACCCTGCGCAGGGACAATGAGCAGTTCTTC.

The V gene is TRBV7-9, the J gene TRBJ2-7, with D tentatively TRBD2 (6 bases). V was trimmed by 1 base and J by 0 bases, leaving 10 bases between them. The CDR3 spans 15 residues. The germline CDR1 and CDR2 sequences are SEHNR and FQNEAQ (reference sequence). CDR3 sequence (DNA): TGTGCCAGCAGCTTAGAGGTAGCGGCCTCCTACGAGCAGTACTTC. Translation gives CASSLEVAASYEQYF.

This rearrangement joins TRBV20-1 to TRBJ2-1, with 10 bases aligning to TRBD2. With V trimmed by 6 bases and J by 3 bases, 8 bases remained unmatched. This CDR3 region has 15 residues. CDR1 DFQATT and CDR2 SNEGSKA come from the germline V gene (reference sequence). CDR3 loop: CSAAIAGGRYNEQFF. The CDR3 DNA reads as TGCAGTGCGGCGATAGCGGGGGGCCGCTACAATGAGCAGTTCTTC.

The chain carries TRBV27 and TRBJ2-2, with D tentatively TRBD1 (6 bases). V lost 6 bases and J lost 7, with 21 bases in between. The germline V gene encodes CDR1 MNHEY and CDR2 SMNVEV (reference sequence). CDR3 size: 16 residues. CDR3 region: CASSPSRQGQDGELFF. The CDR3 DNA follows: TGTGCCAGCAGCCCATCCCGGCAGGGGCAAGACGGGGAGCTGTTTTTT.

In its sample, this clonotype was seen a few times. This chain connects TRBV3-1 to TRBJ2-5; 13 bases map to TRBD2. With 1 base clipped from V and 4 bases from J, the junction kept 9 bases outside the gene matches. The CDR3 consists of 18 residues. CDR1 and CDR2 (germline): LGHDT, YNNKEL (reference sequence). The DNA of the CDR3 is TGTGCCAGCAGCCAAGGCACGCAGGGACTAGCGGGGAGAGAGACCCAGTACTTC. It is translated as CASSQGTQGLAGRETQYF.

The chain links TRBV27 to TRBJ2-5; 11 bases fit TRBD2. Germline V gives CDR1 MNHEY, CDR2 SMNVEV (reference sequence). V shed 2 bases, J shed 4 bases, and the junction held 6 bases outside the gene matches. The CDR3 is 16 residues long. Here the CDR3 DNA reads TGTGCCAGCAGTTTAGGTCTAGCGGGAGGTCGAGAGACCCAGTACTTC. Amino acids: CASSLGLAGGRETQYF.

This clonotype was recorded at least ten times. The chain combines TRBV29-1 with TRBJ2-7; TRBD2 matches 10 bases. V lost 4 bases, J lost 3 bases, and 6 bases stayed unmatched. The CDR3 has 14 amino acids. From germline, CDR1 is SQVTM and CDR2 ANQGSEA. Here the CDR3 DNA reads TGCAGCGTTGGGACTAGCGGAGCACTCTACGAGCAGTACTTC. It encodes CSVGTSGALYEQYF.

This clonotype appeared many times. The chain has TRBV7-6 and TRBJ2-1, with D tentatively TRBD2 (6 bases). V dropped 1 base and J dropped 0 bases, with 10 bases sitting between them. CDR3 length: 16 residues. Germline lookup yields CDR1 SGHVS and CDR2 FNYEAQ. The CDR3 DNA reads as TGTGCCAGCAGCTTAGATGCGGGAAACTCCTACAATGAGCAGTTCTTC. This translates into CASSLDAGNSYNEQFF. Using reference TRBV7-6 and TRBJ2-1 for the parts outside the CDR3, the full variable domain is GAGVSQSPRYKVTKRGQDVALRCDPISGHVSLYWYRQALGQGPEFLTYFNYEAQQDKSGLPNDRFSAERPEGSISTLTIQRTEQRDSAMYRCASSLDAGNSYNEQFFGPGTRLTVL.

This clonotype was recorded a few times. The chain recombines TRBV27 with TRBJ2-3; no reliable D call. Germline V gives CDR1 MNHEY, CDR2 SMNVEV (reference sequence). The CDR3 is 14 amino acids. The V end lost 10 bases, the J end lost 3 bases, and 17 bases lay between the germline ends. Written as DNA, the CDR3 is TGTGCCACCCAAACGGACGGATCAACAGATACGCAGTATTTT. This gives the protein CATQTDGSTDTQYF.

In this sample, this clonotype turned up many times. The chain links TRBV21-1 to TRBJ2-7; the DNA was not used to check the table's D call, TRBD1. TRBV21-1 is tagged as a pseudogene. The CDR3 is 16 residues long. The CDR3 protein is CASSYYLRDRGYEQYF. In DNA form, the CDR3 reads TGTGCCAGCAGCTATTACCTCCGGGACAGGGGATACGAGCAGTACTTC.

This clonotype appeared a few times. The CDR3 sequence: CATSRSPSGADTQYF. The CDR3 bases are TGTGCCACCAGCAGAAGCCCCTCAGGGGCAGATACGCAGTATTTT. This chain connects TRBV15 to TRBJ2-3; a possible D gene is TRBD1 (6 bases). The germline V gene encodes CDR1 LNHNV and CDR2 YYDKDF (reference sequence). This CDR3 comprises 15 residues. V gave up 2 bases and J gave up 4 bases, with 13 bases separating them.

This clonotype was seen a few times. The rearrangement links TRBV28 to TRBJ2-7; maybe TRBD2 (5 bases). With 5 bases removed from V and 2 bases from J, the gap between germline ends came to 16 bases. Germline-derived CDR1 and CDR2 are MDHEN and SYDVKM. The length of the CDR3 is 15 residues. The CDR3 protein is CASSSRDTWAYEQYF. The CDR3 coding sequence is TGTGCCAGCAGTAGCCGGGATACTTGGGCCTACGAGCAGTACTTC.

This clonotype was detected many times. This chain links TRBV7-9 with TRBJ2-7; 9 bases fit TRBD2. The CDR3 is 14 amino acids. The ends lost 4 bases at V and 3 bases at J; junction bases unmatched: 4. The V gene's germline CDR1 is SEHNR and CDR2 FQNEAQ (reference sequence). The CDR3 loop is CASSSGLAHYEQYF. The CDR3 DNA sequence: TGTGCCAGCAGCTCAGGACTAGCGCACTACGAGCAGTACTTC.